The sequence of this TCR beta chain was determined in a study of blood T cell repertoires in COVID-19. Turning to the study itself: The United States, Italy and Spain provided the acute and convalescent COVID-19 samples. The cDNA or gDNA used as material had been derived from T cells, B-cell-depleted T cells, or PBMCs.

Trimming stripped 2 bases from V and 6 bases from J, with 7 bases between. Germline loops: CDR1 SEHNR, CDR2 FQNEAQ (reference sequence). The CDR3 spans 12 residues. In the source study's methods: Quantification of nucleated cells was approximated via reference gene primer amplification. Using immunoSEQ multiplex PCR, the repertoire was profiled, and TCRdb retains in-frame clones only, with some absent. From that table come the V and J calls and clone size; the DNA was used to work out D and trimming. The sample records under 200,000 clones, roughly 84% being singletons. The V and J genes are TRBV7-9 and TRBJ1-1; D is unresolved. Sample: peripheral blood. The sequence derives from a human donor in a cohort sampled during active COVID-19. The CDR3 sequence: CASSLQTAEAFF. The CDR3 nucleotides read TGTGCCAGCAGCTTACAGACTGCTGAAGCTTTCTTT.